This is a list of T cell receptor beta chains from one sample in a study of blood T cell repertoires in COVID-19. TCRdb keeps only in-frame clones here, not all; method: immunoSEQ multiplex PCR. The sample carries a few hundred thousand clones, around 90% recorded once. Input material: peripheral blood. All receptors come from a woman aged 45-65 years with COVID-19, enrolled during active disease. CDR3s include the opening cysteine and the closing phenylalanine or tryptophan. Each record gives: V gene, J gene, CDR3 protein.

TRBV19,TRBJ1-2,CASRPPGLVGYTF
TRBV9,TRBJ1-1,CASRARTGENTEAFF
TRBV4-1,TRBJ2-2,CASSLITVSSNTGELFF
TRBV4-3,TRBJ2-7,CASSQGTLAGGGVFAQYF
TRBV6-2/TRBV6-3,TRBJ1-5,CASSTIIGGGNQPQHF
TRBV28,TRBJ2-4,CASSQIAGADIQYF
TRBV29-1,TRBJ2-1,CSVERLGRGQFF
TRBV5-4,TRBJ1-2,CASSLQGSNYGYTF
TRBV19,TRBJ2-1,CASSVSGSRVYNEQFF
TRBV19,TRBJ1-5,CAGGGQSGGRGQPQHF
TRBV7-2,TRBJ1-1,CASSLVVNTEAFF
TRBV11-2,TRBJ2-7,CASSLGTGVYEQYF
TRBV13,TRBJ1-2,CASSLLAGEAGIGYGYTF
TRBV19,TRBJ2-5,CASSPRQQQETQYF
TRBV5-1,TRBJ2-3,CASSLDGSATDTQYF
TRBV2,TRBJ1-1,CASRRDSTPAGTEAFF
TRBV6-5,TRBJ2-1,CVSGGRVVNEQFF
TRBV18,TRBJ1-4,CASSPEEGVYTDEKLFF
TRBV27,TRBJ2-7,CASSLDIRGSGTYEQYF
TRBV6-2/TRBV6-3,TRBJ2-1,CASSYGGRNNEQFF
TRBV18,TRBJ1-4,CASSPPGTANEKLFF
TRBV5-5,TRBJ2-2,CASSQLAGVDGELFF
TRBV30,TRBJ1-6,CAWSVNLFASPLHF
TRBV5-1,TRBJ1-2,CASSHEGQLYGYTF